This is a list of T cell receptor beta chains from one sample in a study of Ad26.COV2.S vaccination and SARS-CoV-2 variants. Libraries were prepared by immunoSEQ multiplex PCR; TCRdb keeps only in-frame clonotypes and omits some of them. The table shows 300,000 to 400,000 clones, with 80% to 90% occurring only once. The material was peripheral blood, obtained in a trial of Ad26.COV2.S vaccine versus placebo. These receptor sequences come from a person between 18 and 65 years old who received the Ad26.COV2.S COVID-19 vaccine or a placebo. CDR3s include the opening cysteine and the closing phenylalanine or tryptophan. D genes are given only for firm matches. Clone size is not always given. Where it is, it says once, few, many or a class for expanded clones.

v_call,j_call,d_call,clone_size,cdr3_nt,cdr3_aa
TRBV2,TRBJ1-6,TRBD1,once,TGTGCCAGCAGTCTTTTGACAGGGAATTCACCCCTCCACTTT,CASSLLTGNSPLHF
TRBV5-8,TRBJ2-1,NA,NA,TGTGCCAGCAGCGCCGACAATGAGCAGTTCTTC,CASSADNEQFF
TRBV28,TRBJ1-1,NA,NA,TGTGCCAGCAGTTCGAGGGGATTGAACACTGAAGCTTTCTTT,CASSSRGLNTEAFF
TRBV3-1/TRBV3-2,TRBJ1-2,NA,few,TGTGCCAGCAGCCAAGATCTCAGGAACTATGGCTACACCTTC,CASSQDLRNYGYTF
TRBV4-3,TRBJ1-1,NA,few,TGCGCCAGCAGCCGAACCGAGGGGACTGAAGCTTTCTTT,CASSRTEGTEAFF
TRBV9,TRBJ2-1,NA,NA,TGTGCCAGCAGCGCCGTAGGTACTAGCTGGTTGTGGAATGAGCAGTTCTTC,CASSAVGTSWLWNEQFF
TRBV5-5,TRBJ2-7,NA,NA,TGTGCCAGCAGCTCGGACCTCTCGGCCTACGAGCAGTACTTC,CASSSDLSAYEQYF
TRBV10-3,TRBJ2-3,NA,NA,TGTGCCATCAGTGACAGAAGCACAGATACGCAGTATTTT,CAISDRSTDTQYF
TRBV6-5,TRBJ2-6,NA,NA,TGTGCCAGCAGTTCCCGTCCTGGGGCCAACGTCCTGACTTTC,CASSSRPGANVLTF
TRBV5-1,TRBJ2-4,TRBD2,once,TGCGCCAGCAGCCCTTGGGCTAGCGGGGGGGATCTGAACATTCAGTACTTC,CASSPWASGGDLNIQYF
TRBV3-1/TRBV3-2,TRBJ2-7,TRBD2,NA,TGTGCCAGCAGCCAAGTAGCGGGGGCCGCCTACGAGCAGTACTTC,CASSQVAGAAYEQYF
TRBV6-4,TRBJ2-1,TRBD2,NA,TGTGCCAGCAGTGACTCTGAGCGGGGGGAATACAATGAGCAGTTCTTC,CASSDSERGEYNEQFF
TRBV4-3,TRBJ1-6,NA,NA,TGCGCCAGCAGCCAAGAAAGCTCGGGGAGAAATTCACCCCTCCACTTT,CASSQESSGRNSPLHF
TRBV10-3,TRBJ2-3,TRBD1,NA,TGTGCCATCAGCGACAGGGGCCGGGAAGATACGCAGTATTTT,CAISDRGREDTQYF
TRBV18,TRBJ1-5,TRBD1,NA,TGTGCCAGCTCACCAATCGCCGGGACAGACTACAATCAGCCCCAGCATTTT,CASSPIAGTDYNQPQHF
TRBV30,TRBJ2-3,NA,NA,TGTGCCTGGAGTGTCGGGGTAGCAAGGGGCCCAGATACGCAGTATTTT,CAWSVGVARGPDTQYF
TRBV27,TRBJ2-5,TRBD1,NA,TGTGCCAGCAGGGGACAGGGCAAGGGAGAGACCCAGTACTTC,CASRGQGKGETQYF
TRBV12-5,TRBJ1-4,NA,NA,TGTGCTAGTGGTTTGGATGCGGATGAAAAACTGTTTTTT,CASGLDADEKLFF
TRBV7-8,TRBJ2-7,NA,NA,TGTGCCAGCAGCCTCGGTAGCTACGAGCAGTACTTC,CASSLGSYEQYF
TRBV13,TRBJ1-6,NA,NA,TGTGCCAGCAGCCGAGAGGGCCATTTCGCCCTCCACTTT,CASSREGHFALHF
TRBV27,TRBJ2-3,TRBD2,NA,TGTGCCAGCAGTCCCTTGGCGGGGGGGTGGGCAGATACGCAGTATTTT,CASSPLAGGWADTQYF
TRBV11-1,TRBJ1-2,TRBD1,NA,TGTGCCAGCAGCTTAGACAGGGGACCTGGCTACACCTTC,CASSLDRGPGYTF
TRBV21-1,TRBJ1-2,NA,few,TGTGCCAGCAGCAAAAAAGGGGGACCCAGCGCCGATTATGGCTACACCTTC,CASSKKGGPSADYGYTF
TRBV4-2,TRBJ2-7,NA,NA,TGTGCCAGCAGCCCTCTTGCGGGGTCTTACGAGCAGTACTTC,CASSPLAGSYEQYF
TRBV11-3,TRBJ2-7,NA,NA,TGTGCCAGCAGCTTAGGGAGGGTAGGAGGCGAGCAGTACTTC,CASSLGRVGGEQYF
TRBV6-6,TRBJ2-1,TRBD2,once,TGTGCCAGCACCAAGCGGGGGAGCTCCTACAATGAGCAGTTCTTC,CASTKRGSSYNEQFF
TRBV11-2,TRBJ2-7,NA,NA,TGTGCCAGCAGCTTAGGTACTGCTGGGCCTTACGAGCAGTACTTC,CASSLGTAGPYEQYF
TRBV6-6,TRBJ1-5,NA,NA,TGTGCCAGCAGTTTAGATCCGATTCAGCCCCAGCATTTT,CASSLDPIQPQHF
TRBV4-1,TRBJ1-5,TRBD1,NA,TGCGCCAGCAGCCAAGAAATCCGACAGGGGGTTGATCAGCCCCAGCATTTT,CASSQEIRQGVDQPQHF
TRBV2,TRBJ2-2,NA,once,TGTGCCAGCAGTGGACCAGGGGCCAACACCGGGGAGCTGTTTTTT,CASSGPGANTGELFF